Following are 20 T cell receptor beta chains from one sample sequenced in a study of blood T cell repertoires in COVID-19. TCRdb keeps only in-frame clones here, not all; method: immunoSEQ multiplex PCR. In the table there are around 330,000 clones, approximately 81% of which are singletons. Sequencing used PBMCs or T cells enriched from blood (not recorded which). All receptors derive from a young woman who had been exposed to COVID-19.

This chain joins TRBV30 and TRBJ2-2; D is undetermined. This CDR3 has 15 amino acids. From germline, CDR1 is GTSNPN and CDR2 SVGIG (reference sequence). With 4 bases removed from V and 3 bases from J, the gap between germline ends came to 15 bases. This CDR3 reads CAWTLLRSYTGELFF. CDR3 nucleotide sequence: TGTGCCTGGACCCTACTTCGGTCCTACACCGGGGAGCTGTTTTTT. The full variable domain, its missing parts supplied by reference TRBV30 and TRBJ2-2, is SQTIHQWPATLVQPVGSPLSLECTVEGTSNPNLYWYRQAAGRGLQLLFYSVGIGQISSEVPQNLSASRPQDRQFILSSKKLLLSDSGFYLCAWTLLRSYTGELFFGEGSRLTVL.

The chain is built from TRBV25-1 and TRBJ2-7, with D uncertain. The germline V gene encodes CDR1 MGHDK and CDR2 SYGVNS. V was shortened by 5 bases and J by 7 bases, with 9 bases between the two germline ends. This CDR3 has 11 amino acids. For the CDR3, the DNA is TGTGCCAGCAGTCCCGGTGCTGAGCAGTACTTC. Translating it yields CASSPGAEQYF.

This rearrangement joins TRBV7-9 to TRBJ2-3, with D possibly matching TRBD2 (6 bases). Germline assignment: CDR1 SEHNR and CDR2 FQNEAQ (reference sequence). V gave up 1 base and J gave up 6 bases, with 11 bases separating them. There are 14 residues in the CDR3. CDR3 protein: CASSLELAGDTQYF. Written as DNA, the CDR3 is TGTGCCAGCAGCTTAGAACTAGCCGGGGATACGCAGTATTTT.

The chain joins TRBV19 to TRBJ1-2; TRBD1 matches 11 bases. The germline gives CDR1 LNHDA, CDR2 SQIVND (reference sequence). Trimming removed 4 bases from V and 4 bases from J; junction bases left unmatched: 11. This CDR3 comprises 17 residues. The DNA for the CDR3 is TGTGCCAGTAGTAGCCAAATACCCGGACAGGGGGCCTATGGCTACACCTTC. Its translation: CASSSQIPGQGAYGYTF.

The chain employs TRBV5-4 and TRBJ2-7, with 9 nucleotides matching TRBD1. Looked up from germline, CDR1 is SGHNT and CDR2 is YYREEE (reference sequence). The CDR3 extends over 14 amino acids. V lost 3 bases and J lost 4; bases outside the gene matches: 5. CDR3 region: CASSSDRGKYEQYF. CDR3 in DNA: TGTGCCAGCAGCTCAGACAGGGGGAAGTACGAGCAGTACTTC.

The J gene is TRBJ2-5, the V gene TRBV5-1; 11 bases are shared with TRBD2. Germline V gene sequence: CDR1 SGHRS, CDR2 YFSETQ. This CDR3 comprises 16 residues. V lost 4 bases, J lost 4 bases, and 9 bases stayed unmatched. In DNA, the CDR3 is TGCGCCAGCAGCAGAACCGGGACTAGCGGCCGAGAGACCCAGTACTTC. The encoded protein is CASSRTGTSGRETQYF.

The V and J genes are TRBV9 and TRBJ2-3; 14 nucleotides line up with TRBD2. This CDR3 contains 19 residues. Germline assignment: CDR1 SGDLS and CDR2 YYNGEE. Trimming at V came to 0 bases and at J to 4 bases, leaving 10 bases not matched to a gene. The CDR3 DNA sequence: TGTGCCAGCAGCGTAGTTGGTGGGCGGACTAGCGGGAGGTCAGATACGCAGTATTTT. It specifies CASSVVGGRTSGRSDTQYF.

The chain employs TRBV6-5 and TRBJ2-7, with TRBD1 matching over 7 bases. There are 11 residues in the CDR3. CDR1 is MNHEY, CDR2 SVGAGI, per germline. Trimming took 9 bases from V and 3 from J; bases not matched to a gene: 2. The CDR3 DNA reads as TGTGCCAGGGGACAGAACTACGAGCAGTACTTC. This translates into CARGQNYEQYF.

This chain joins TRBV3-1 (or the pseudogene TRBV3-2) and TRBJ1-2, with 10 bases matching TRBD1. V was clipped by 4 bases and J by 7 bases; unmatched bases: 9. The length of the CDR3 is 15 residues. Germline V gene lookup returns CDR1 LGHDT and CDR2 YNNKEL (reference sequence). CDR3 region: CASSPETGTGAGYTF. The CDR3 nucleotides read TGTGCCAGCAGCCCCGAGACCGGGACAGGGGCTGGCTACACCTTC.

CDR3 sequence (DNA): TGTGCCAGCAGTTCAACTAGCGGGAGGGTCAATGAGCAGTTCTTC. Protein product: CASSSTSGRVNEQFF. The rearrangement joins TRBV2 to TRBJ2-1; 13 nucleotides line up with TRBD2. V gave up 5 bases and J gave up 6 bases; unmatched junction bases: 4. Germline V gene sequence: CDR1 SNHLY, CDR2 FYNNEI. There are 15 residues in the CDR3.

The chain recombines TRBV9 with TRBJ2-1; 9 bases line up with TRBD2. J lost 5 bases, V lost 0 bases, and 6 bases had no gene match. The CDR3 has 16 residues. Germline CDR1 reads SGDLS; CDR2 reads YYNGEE. The CDR3 nucleotides read TGTGCCAGCAGCGTAGCCGGGACTAGCAGAAACAATGAGCAGTTCTTC. Translation gives CASSVAGTSRNNEQFF.

This chain uses TRBV6-5 with TRBJ2-1; TRBD1 matches at 7 bases. V lost 10 bases to trimming and J lost 6 bases; unmatched junction nucleotides: 9. CDR1 is MNHEY, CDR2 SVGAGI, per germline. The CDR3 has 13 amino acids. In DNA form, the CDR3 reads TGTGCCACCTCCCAAGGGGGCCTCAATGAGCAGTTCTTC. Translated, it gives CATSQGGLNEQFF.

The chain has TRBV4-1 and TRBJ2-5; D is perhaps TRBD2 (5 bases). CDR1 is MGHRA and CDR2 is YSYEKL in the germline V gene. The ends were cut back, 0 bases at V and 4 bases at J, with 6 bases in the middle. There are 13 residues in the CDR3. CDR3 in amino acids: CASSQDLAETQYF. The CDR3 DNA is TGCGCCAGCAGCCAAGATCTAGCAGAGACCCAGTACTTC.

This sequence joins TRBV3-1 (or the pseudogene TRBV3-2) and TRBJ1-2, with 8 bases lining up with TRBD1. In germline, CDR1 is LGHDT, CDR2 YNNKEL (reference sequence). This CDR3 comprises 15 residues. The junction had 18 bases not matched to a gene; V was cut back by 4 bases and J by 14 bases. Here the CDR3 DNA reads TGTGCCAGCAGCCGAGACTTTAGGACAGGGCTGACGAGAACCTTC. Translation gives CASSRDFRTGLTRTF.

The rearrangement joins TRBV19 to TRBJ2-5, with a weak D call TRBD1 (6 bases). V was trimmed by 4 bases and J by 4 bases, leaving 13 bases between them. Germline V CDR1 and CDR2: LNHDA, SQIVND (reference sequence). This CDR3 is built from 14 residues. Here the CDR3 reads CASSTLAGVETQYF. In nucleotides, the CDR3 is TGTGCCAGTAGTACATTGGCAGGGGTAGAGACCCAGTACTTC.

The J gene is TRBJ2-1, the V gene TRBV9, with TRBD2 matching over 8 bases. V was pared by 2 bases and J by 3 bases, with 4 bases of the junction left unmatched. Germline lookup yields CDR1 SGDLS and CDR2 YYNGEE. CDR3 size: 15 residues. The CDR3 reads CASSVNSGSYNEQFF. The CDR3 DNA follows: TGTGCCAGCAGCGTCAACAGCGGGAGCTACAATGAGCAGTTCTTC.

This rearrangement joins TRBV18 to TRBJ2-5, with D possibly TRBD2 on 6 matching bases. Germline V gene data show CDR1 as KGHSH and CDR2 as LQKENI. Trimming left V 4 bases short and J 0 bases short, with 18 bases between. The CDR3 is 17 residues long. The chain's CDR3 is CASSLIDGTPNQETQYF. The CDR3 nucleotides read TGTGCCAGCTCACTTATCGACGGGACTCCAAACCAAGAGACCCAGTACTTC.

The V call is TRBV12-3 or TRBV12-4, the J call TRBJ1-2; D is uncertain. The CDR3 covers 13 residues. V lost 5 bases, J lost 8 bases, and 15 bases lay in between. CDR3 in amino acids: CASSLPAEEGYTF. The CDR3 DNA sequence: TGTGCCAGCAGTCTCCCGGCGGAGGAAGGCTACACCTTC.

This chain connects TRBV28 to TRBJ1-2, with D perhaps TRBD1 (5 bases). CDR3 length: 15 residues. Germline assignment: CDR1 MDHEN and CDR2 SYDVKM. Trimming pared 5 bases from V and 8 bases from J, leaving 21 bases between. CDR3 nucleotide sequence: TGTGCCAGCAGTCTTGACAGACTCCCTTTAGCAGGCTACACCTTC. Its translation: CASSLDRLPLAGYTF.

V is TRBV28 and J is TRBJ1-5; D gene uncertain. CDR1 is MDHEN, CDR2 SYDVKM, per germline. CDR3 length: 12 amino acids. With 1 base removed from V and 9 bases from J, the gap between germline ends came to 7 bases. The CDR3 sequence: CASSLLRRPQHF. As DNA, the CDR3 is TGTGCCAGCAGTTTATTGAGGAGGCCCCAGCATTTT. Together with reference TRBV28 and TRBJ1-5, the CDR3 gives the full variable domain: DVKVTQSSRYLVKRTGEKVFLECVQDMDHENMFWYRQDPGLGLRLIYFSYDVKMKEKGDIPEGYSVSREKKERFSLILESASTNQTSMYLCASSLLRRPQHFGDGTRLSIL.